This T cell receptor beta chain came from a study of blood T cell repertoires in COVID-19. Turning to the study itself: The United States, Italy and Spain supplied acute and convalescent COVID-19 samples. Sources were T cells, B-cell-depleted T cells, or PBMCs; the material itself was cDNA or gDNA.

Sequencing used immunoSEQ multiplex PCR; TCRdb keeps in-frame clones, though not all of them. Of 24,000 or so clones listed, around 90% are singletons. Germline CDR1 is LNHNV and CDR2 is YYDKDF (reference sequence). The CDR3 covers 18 residues. Trimming removed 1 base from V and 0 bases from J; junction bases left unmatched: 11. The J gene is TRBJ2-7, the V gene TRBV15, with 8 positions matching TRBD1. This TCR was sampled from a human donor in a cohort sampled during active COVID-19. The donor label of this sample is uncertain. The material sequenced was peripheral blood. The CDR3 region has the DNA TGTGCCACCAGCAGAGGCCTTACCGGGACAGGCGTCTCCTACGAGCAGTACTTC. As protein: CATSRGLTGTGVSYEQYF.